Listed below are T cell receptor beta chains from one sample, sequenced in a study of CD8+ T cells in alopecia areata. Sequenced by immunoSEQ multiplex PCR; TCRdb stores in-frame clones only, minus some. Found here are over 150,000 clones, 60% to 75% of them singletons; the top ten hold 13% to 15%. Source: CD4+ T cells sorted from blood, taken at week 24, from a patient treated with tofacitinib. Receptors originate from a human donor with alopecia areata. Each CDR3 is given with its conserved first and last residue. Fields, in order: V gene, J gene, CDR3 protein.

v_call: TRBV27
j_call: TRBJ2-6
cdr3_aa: CASSQGSGANVLTF

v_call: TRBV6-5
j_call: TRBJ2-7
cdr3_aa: CASSRKPTVTYEQYF

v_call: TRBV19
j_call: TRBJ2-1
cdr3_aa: CASRTSGGVGGGNEQFF

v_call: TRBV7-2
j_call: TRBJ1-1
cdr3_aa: CASSSYTGLLEAFF

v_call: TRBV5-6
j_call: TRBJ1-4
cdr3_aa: CASSLGGGRPNEKLFF

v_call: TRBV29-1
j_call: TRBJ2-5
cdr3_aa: CSVDVRPQETQYF

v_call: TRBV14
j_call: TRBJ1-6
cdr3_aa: CASSQLTGGGSNSPLHF

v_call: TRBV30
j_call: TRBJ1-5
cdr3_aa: CAWSEGREVNQPQHF

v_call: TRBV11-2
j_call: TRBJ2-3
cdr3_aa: CASSEGLAGGRDTQYF

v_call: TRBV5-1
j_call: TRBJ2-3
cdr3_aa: CASSSHIEDTQYF

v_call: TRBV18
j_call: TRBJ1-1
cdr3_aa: CASSPATGEAFF

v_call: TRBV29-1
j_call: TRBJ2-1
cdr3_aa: CSVDRQGVFNEQFF

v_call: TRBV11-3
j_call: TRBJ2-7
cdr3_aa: CASSADGYEQYF

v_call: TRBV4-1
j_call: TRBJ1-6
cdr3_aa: CASSQEPTGVLPLHF

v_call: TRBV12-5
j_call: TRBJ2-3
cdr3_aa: CASGGRTVYTDTQYF

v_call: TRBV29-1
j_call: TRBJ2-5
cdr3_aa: CSVVWVQETQYF